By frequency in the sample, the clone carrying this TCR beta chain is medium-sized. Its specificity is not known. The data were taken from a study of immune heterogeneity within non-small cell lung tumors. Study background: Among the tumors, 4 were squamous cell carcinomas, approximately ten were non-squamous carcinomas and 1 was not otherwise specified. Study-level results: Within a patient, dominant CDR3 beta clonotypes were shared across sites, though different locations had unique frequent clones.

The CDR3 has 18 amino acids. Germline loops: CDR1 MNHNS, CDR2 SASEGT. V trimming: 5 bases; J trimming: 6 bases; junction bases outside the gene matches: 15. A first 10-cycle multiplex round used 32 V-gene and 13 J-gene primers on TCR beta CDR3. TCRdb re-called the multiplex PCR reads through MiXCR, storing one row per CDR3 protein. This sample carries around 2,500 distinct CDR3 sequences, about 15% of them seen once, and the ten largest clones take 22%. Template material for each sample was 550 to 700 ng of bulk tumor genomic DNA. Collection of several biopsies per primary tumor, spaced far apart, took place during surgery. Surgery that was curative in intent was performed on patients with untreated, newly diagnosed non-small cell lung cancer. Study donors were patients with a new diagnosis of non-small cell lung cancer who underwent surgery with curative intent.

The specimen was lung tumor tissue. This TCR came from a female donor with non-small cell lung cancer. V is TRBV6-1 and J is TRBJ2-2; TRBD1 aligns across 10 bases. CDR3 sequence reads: CASSYYSGTGVVAGELFF. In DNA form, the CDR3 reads TGTGCCAGCAGTTATTACTCCGGGACAGGGGTTGTGGCCGGGGAGCTGTTTTTT.